These 9 T cell receptor beta chains originate from one sample sequenced in a study of T cell responses to AZD1222 COVID-19 vaccine. Here immunoSEQ multiplex PCR was the method, and the copy in TCRdb shows in-frame clones only, minus some. The sample has 200,000 or so clones, over 70% seen once. Sequenced here: peripheral blood, sampled on day 0 of MenACWY control vaccination. All receptors derive from an adult in good health.

The rearrangement joins TRBV19 to TRBJ1-1; D remains unclear. Trimming took 1 base from V and 1 from J, leaving 7 bases between them. Germline CDR1 LNHDA, CDR2 SQIVND (reference sequence). The CDR3 runs to 14 residues. This chain's CDR3 is CASSIGRANTEAFF. The CDR3 bases are TGTGCCAGTAGTATAGGGAGGGCGAACACTGAAGCTTTCTTT.

The chain couples TRBV7-9 to TRBJ1-5, with TRBD1 identical over 9 bases. J lost 8 bases, V lost 5 bases, and 10 bases had no gene match. Germline CDR1 is SEHNR and CDR2 is FQNEAQ (reference sequence). CDR3 length: 15 residues. Here the CDR3 DNA reads TGTGCCAGCAGCACTAACAGGGGGCTGTGGGAGCCCCAGCATTTT. Translated: CASSTNRGLWEPQHF.

CDR3 nucleotide sequence: TGTGCCAGTAGTATAGCCCAGGGGGGTCCCTACGAGCAGTACTTC. Residues: CASSIAQGGPYEQYF. V gene TRBV19 combines with J gene TRBJ2-7; D possibly corresponds to TRBD1 (7 bases). The CDR3 extends over 15 amino acids. V was cut by 1 base and J by 2 bases, with 12 bases left in between. The germline V gene has CDR1 LNHDA and CDR2 SQIVND (reference sequence).

V gene TRBV4-3 combines with J gene TRBJ2-3; TRBD2 might be the D (5 bases). The CDR3 covers 14 residues. V lost 0 bases, J lost 6 bases, and 10 bases lay in between. Germline V CDR1 and CDR2: LGHNA, YSLEER. The CDR3 DNA is TGCGCCAGCAGCCAAGACCGAGGGTCCGATACGCAGTATTTT. Translated: CASSQDRGSDTQYF.

The chain couples TRBV10-3 to TRBJ2-1; tentative D call: TRBD1 (6 bases). The CDR3 length is 13 residues. Germline loops: CDR1 ENHRY, CDR2 SYGVKD. V was clipped by 2 bases and J by 4 bases, with 6 bases between them. The CDR3 DNA reads as TGTGCCATCAGTGAGCAGGGGTACAATGAGCAGTTCTTC. It translates to CAISEQGYNEQFF.

The chain carries TRBV6-6 and TRBJ2-3, with a weak D call TRBD2 (6 bases). Germline loops: CDR1 MNHNY, CDR2 SVGAGI (reference sequence). V shed 2 bases and J shed 6 bases, with 12 bases lying between them. The CDR3 consists of 14 residues. CDR3 amino acids: CASSYGTFSDTQYF. The CDR3, as DNA: TGTGCCAGCAGTTACGGGACTTTTTCGGATACGCAGTATTTT.

This clone occurred once. The chain uses TRBV7-2 and TRBJ2-7; TRBD1 is a possible D gene (6 bases). Germline values: CDR1 SGHTA, CDR2 FQGNSA. This CDR3 is 15 amino acids long. V was clipped by 3 bases and J by 2 bases, with 14 bases between them. Here the CDR3 reads CASSFTPGAAYEQYF. DNA for the CDR3: TGTGCCAGCAGCTTTACCCCAGGGGCTGCCTACGAGCAGTACTTC.

This chain uses TRBV10-3 with TRBJ2-2; the D call may be TRBD1 or TRBD2 (5 bases each). The CDR3 runs 14 residues. Looked up from germline, CDR1 is ENHRY and CDR2 is SYGVKD. Trimming removed 7 bases from V and 4 bases from J, with 13 bases in between. The CDR3 sequence: CAITQSGPTGELFF. Written as DNA, the CDR3 is TGTGCCATCACCCAGTCGGGGCCCACCGGGGAGCTGTTTTTT.

This clone was seen a single time. The rearrangement links TRBV6-5 to TRBJ1-1; TRBD1 might be the D (5 bases). The CDR3 loop spans 15 amino acids. V lost 5 bases to trimming and J lost 8 bases, with 21 bases between them. CDR1 and CDR2 from the germline V gene are MNHEY and SVGAGI. As DNA, the CDR3 is TGTGCCAGCAGTCCCCTGATACAGGCTGTTGGGGAAGCTTTCTTT. It yields the protein CASSPLIQAVGEAFF.